This T cell receptor (beta chain) was retrieved from a study of T cell responses to AZD1222 COVID-19 vaccine. The CDR3 contains 17 residues. Unmatched junction bases numbered 7, after V lost 5 bases and J lost 4 bases. Germline CDR1 and CDR2: KGHDR and SFDVKD. Sequenced by immunoSEQ multiplex PCR; TCRdb stores in-frame clones only, minus some. The repertoire holds about 100,000 clones, 87% seen once, with approximately 15% in the top ten. With regard to this clone: Antigen specificity is unknown.

Study observations and caveats: Females made up more of the donors, who were largely white British, and clonal diversity may have come out too low.

V gene TRBV24-1 combines with J gene TRBJ2-1, with 13 bases identical to TRBD2. This TCR derives from an adult in good health. This sample comprised peripheral blood, obtained on day 0 of AZD1222 vaccination. The CDR3 here is CATSGSGLAGPYNEQFF. CDR3 DNA sequence: TGTGCCACCAGTGGGTCGGGACTAGCGGGACCATACAATGAGCAGTTCTTC.